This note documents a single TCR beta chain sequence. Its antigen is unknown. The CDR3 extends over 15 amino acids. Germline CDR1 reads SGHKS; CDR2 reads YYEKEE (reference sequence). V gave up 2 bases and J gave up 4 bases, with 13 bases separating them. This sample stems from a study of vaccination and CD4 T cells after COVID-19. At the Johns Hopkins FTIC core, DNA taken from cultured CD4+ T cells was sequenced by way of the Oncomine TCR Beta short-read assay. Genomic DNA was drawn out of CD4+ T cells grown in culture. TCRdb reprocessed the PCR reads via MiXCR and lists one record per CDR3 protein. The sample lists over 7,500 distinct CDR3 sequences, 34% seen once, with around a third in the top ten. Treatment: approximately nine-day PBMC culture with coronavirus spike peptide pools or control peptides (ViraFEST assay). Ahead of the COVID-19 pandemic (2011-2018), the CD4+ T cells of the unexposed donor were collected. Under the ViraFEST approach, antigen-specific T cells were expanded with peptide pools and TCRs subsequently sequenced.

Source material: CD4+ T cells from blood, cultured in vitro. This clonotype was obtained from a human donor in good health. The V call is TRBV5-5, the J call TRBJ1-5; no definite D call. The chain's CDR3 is CASSFGSPGNQPQHF. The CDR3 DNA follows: TGTGCCAGCAGCTTTGGGTCCCCGGGGAATCAGCCCCAGCATTTT.